Sequencing of this T cell receptor beta chain was carried out in a study of blood T cells in healthy people across ages. Remarks on this clonotype: The antigen is undetermined.

The study, taken as a whole, reports: Calculation of diversity from one million T cells yielded estimates considered to be underestimates. Unsorted PBMCs ruled out conclusive naive versus antigen-experienced comparison. Measured against age, TCR beta diversity per million T cells decreased in a roughly linear manner.

Extracted total RNA amounted to at least 5.5 micrograms for each sample. Looked up from germline, CDR1 is SGHVS and CDR2 is FNYEAQ. V lost 3 bases and J lost 0, with 17 bases in between. The CDR3 is 17 amino acids. With a J-beta primer mix and a sample-barcoded 5' primer, a second PCR ran about 7 to 12 cycles. A single record per CDR3 protein comes from TCRdb applying MiXCR to the 5' RACE reads. The top ten hold approximately 2% of the sample, which has roughly 2 million distinct CDR3 sequences, just under 50% seen once. Sequencing was performed on blood. The gene calls are TRBV7-6 and TRBJ2-5; tentatively, D is TRBD1 (6 bases). The receptor's source is a middle-aged woman in good health. The chain's CDR3 is CASSFVAPGDNQETQYF. Here the CDR3 DNA reads TGTGCCAGCAGCTTTGTAGCCCCAGGGGACAACCAAGAGACCCAGTACTTC.